The 5 T cell receptor beta chains reported below all come from one sample, sequenced in a study of blood T cells in healthy people across ages (dated by TCRdb to 2014 to 2015). The library came from 5' RACE. TCRdb names Illumina HiSeq 2500 as the instrument used. The second PCR ran for about 6 to 12 cycles and used a J-beta primer mix along with a sample-barcoded 5' primer. The public reads were quality trimmed at Q25 with fastp and then assembled into clones with MiXCR by TCRdb, keeping productive beta chains. Duplicate CDR3 protein sequences are folded into a single record with the most common DNA and genes. Here the sample has 850,000 to 1,000,000 distinct CDR3 sequences; approximately 49% occur a single time. Jointly, the top ten make up about an eighth of the sample. Sequenced material: blood. These receptors originate from a man younger than 45 in good health.

The rearrangement joins TRBV7-2 to TRBJ2-5; a possible D gene is TRBD2 (5 bases). The J call may not be correct, given that the DNA end is closer to TRBJ2-7. The germline CDR1 and CDR2 sequences are SGHTA and FQGNSA. The CDR3 has 12 residues. DNA of the CDR3: TGTGCCAGTAGCCCGGGAAGGAGCGAGCAGTACTTC. It codes for CASSPGRSEQYF.

In its sample, this clonotype was seen a few times. The rearrangement uses TRBV10-3 and TRBJ1-1; D gene uncertain. Trimming shortened V by 0 bases and J by 1 base, and 6 bases separated the two germline ends. The germline gives CDR1 ENHRY, CDR2 SYGVKD. The CDR3 sequence is 14 residues long. CDR3 nucleotides: TGTGCCATCAGTGAGTCTTGGGGGAACACTGAAGCTTTCTTT. Translated, it gives CAISESWGNTEAFF.

The table lists this clonotype with a few counts. In DNA form, the CDR3 reads TGTGCCAGCAGCAAAGGGGCTCTTTACACAGATACGCAGTATTTT. The encoded protein is CASSKGALYTDTQYF. V and J are TRBV2 and TRBJ2-3; possible D gene TRBD1, 5 bases. V gave up 6 bases and J gave up 2 bases, with 15 bases separating them. Germline V lookup: CDR1 SNHLY, CDR2 FYNNEI. The CDR3 contains 15 residues.

This clonotype was seen once. This chain connects TRBV11-2 to TRBJ2-1, with TRBD1 matching over 9 bases. The CDR3 runs to 13 residues. The germline V gene has CDR1 SGHAT and CDR2 FQNNGV. Trimming at V came to 6 bases and at J to 7 bases, leaving 4 bases not matched to a gene. The CDR3 reads CASRGQGSNEQFF. The CDR3 bases are TGTGCCAGCAGGGGACAGGGATCAAATGAGCAGTTCTTC.

The CDR3 DNA reads TGTGCCAGCAGGTGGGACAGTTACGAGCAGTACTTC. This codes for CASRWDSYEQYF. V and J are TRBV6-2 or TRBV6-3 and TRBJ2-7; 7 bases align to TRBD1. J lost 4 bases, V lost 6 bases, and 3 bases had no gene match. This CDR3 is built from 12 residues. Germline V gives CDR1 MNHEY, CDR2 SVGEGT.